This T cell receptor beta chain was obtained from a study of cytomegalovirus exposure and HLA in healthy donors (dated by TCRdb to 2016 to 2017). Regarding the complete study: According to an earlier analysis of around 600 of the donors, 200 million or so T cells yielded 117 million unique TCR beta sequences and approximately 280 Gb of sequence data. Roughly 5 DR-DQ haplotypes were handled as single units for association and clustering, since linkage in the cohort was strong. HLA typing included class I and class II loci at four-digit resolution. Donor age, sex, ethnicity and CMV serostatus were compiled together with the repertoire data. Typing coverage varied by locus: roughly 620-630 donors for A, B, C, DRB1 and DQB1; some 520 for DQA1; over 600 for DPA1; approximately 470 for DPB1. The study profiled the T cell repertoires of hundreds of subjects by immunosequencing and related them to cytomegalovirus serostatus. On average, 235,054 unique TCR beta nucleotide sequences were sequenced per donor among several hundred genotyped donors of the cohort, with 15% to 20% of those sequences being non-productive. The later analysis used no new phenotypic data to find candidate immune exposures, relying instead on TCR beta sequences and their occurrence across donors. To predict cytomegalovirus infection status, the study combined high-throughput TCR immunosequencing, statistical association of individual TCRs with disease status, and machine learning. The genetic ancestry cluster associated with self-reported Caucasian donors included about 84% of the approximately 410 genotyped donors. All discovery cohort repertoires had been generated on a single sequencing platform. The study aimed to test whether cataloging public T cell receptors could reveal signatures of past pathogen exposure. In a later analysis, previously published TCR beta repertoires from some 640 donors were re-analyzed and high-resolution HLA genotyping was added so that TCR occurrence patterns could be studied. Besides the first cohort of approximately 670 subjects, a separate validation cohort made up of 90 to 150 different subjects was used. An early release covering just under 650 HLA-typed donors comprised roughly 300 gigabases of sequencing data and some 79 million unique TCR sequences. In an earlier analysis of roughly 540 of the donors, high-throughput TCR beta sequencing was used to judge whether each TCR beta V gene segment behaved as functional or pseudogenic. A later genetic analysis used genome-wide SNP genotypes for 398 of the 666 donors, treating that subset as a discovery cohort. General findings and caveats noted by the study authors: Because the 87-base-pair reads could not distinguish some IMGT-functional V segments, including TRBV6-2 and TRBV6-3, those segments were excluded. Correlated functional status among segregating V segments might reflect linkage disequilibrium, but an unknown experimental factor could not be ruled out. In a later genetic analysis, fewer N-insertions in productive TCRs were reported among donors in an Asian-associated ancestry cluster than the 666-donor mean. In a later analysis, TCR association rates were found to vary across HLA loci, with the most associated TCRs seen for DRB1 alleles and the fewest for HLA-C alleles. Because counts were too low, seventeen rarely observed V segments, including chromosome 9 orphons, were left out of the earlier analysis of about 500 of the donors. A few of the identified cytomegalovirus-associated TCR beta chains were confirmed in vitro to be specific for cytomegalovirus antigens. The classifier was reported to diagnose cytomegalovirus status with high specificity and sensitivity in both the original cohort and the validation cohort. The sequencing pipeline was judged likely to have produced a cluster of highly shared sequence variants as a technical artifact. Because HLA typing was unavailable for some donors at each locus, only the typed subset was used in association tests. In this cohort, only TCR beta chains were sequenced, and detectable features were limited by the absence of alpha or paired-chain data. A further reported finding was that TCR beta sequences accurately predicted the HLA-A and HLA-B alleles for most subjects in the first cohort. Presence/absence analyses assumed roughly uniform sequencing depth across donors, an assumption that may not hold. The only immune exposure information available for the cohort was CMV serostatus. A later analysis associated 15,000 or so TCR beta sequences with specific HLA alleles at a false discovery rate of 0.05. A later genetic analysis associated a missense DCLRE1C variant with V-gene and J-gene trimming of TCR beta chains, and an independent cohort replicated the association. Most TCR sequences were observed very rarely across donors, whereas some public TCRs were present in many individuals. In a later analysis, HLA-associated TCR beta chains were found to be more clonally expanded and to have lower generation probabilities than equally common non-associated chains. The study gave a list of under 200 TCR beta chains associated with cytomegalovirus. Broadly in line with IMGT annotations, most TCR beta V segments showed up in productive rearrangements about 87% or about 30% of the time in an earlier analysis of around 600 of the donors. Several of the top co-occurrence clusters appeared to be linked to parvovirus B19, influenza, CMV and Epstein-Barr virus, according to a later analysis. According to the authors, the approach could potentially be generalized to other disease states and immunological phenotypes. When HLA alleles, especially DR and DQ, strongly co-occurred, attributing TCR associations to individual alleles was difficult. A later analysis found that most CMV-associated TCR beta chains appeared HLA-restricted, with HLA associations seemingly driven largely by CMV exposure.

Regarding this clone: No antigen is known for it. It has no much larger one-base neighbor in the sample; base qualities were not kept.

The cohort comprised around 690 healthy bone marrow donors. All cohort members were sampled while nominally healthy, although unrecorded immune exposures were likely present. The donor tested CMV seropositive, placing the donor among the roughly 300 seropositive members of the cohort. Every donor gave a peripheral blood sample, and the peripheral blood mononuclear cells from that sample were used for TCR beta sequencing. The Qiagen DNeasy Blood Extraction Kit was used to extract genomic DNA from the blood cell samples. CDR1 SGHNT and CDR2 YENEEA are derived from the germline V gene. From its cysteine to its phenylalanine, the CDR3 spans 16 amino acids. CDR3 DNA is the only sequence kept; it has 48 bases, read in frame from the first base. The V end gives up 2 bases and the J end 6 bases, leaving 10 bases in the junction not matched to a gene. The protocol used for the library was the immunoSEQ multiplex PCR assay. For the multiplex PCR, a mixture combining 60 forward primers for TCR Vbeta segments and 13 reverse primers for TCR Jbeta segments was used. Amplification of the CDR3 region of rearranged TCR beta genes was performed with a multiplex PCR assay on genomic DNA. The Illumina HiSeq System was used to sequence the amplified TCR beta libraries as 87-base-pair reads. Per the original workflow: In a later analysis, approximately 74 million unique TCR beta chains were counted across the 500 to 700 repertoires, and roughly 10 million of these chains were shared by at least two donors. A nearest-neighbor algorithm error-corrected the raw reads and collapsed the reads into unique sequences, merging closely related sequences to remove PCR and sequencing errors. Alignment of CDR3 sequences to IMGT reference sequences was used to assign V, D and J gene segments. For a sequence to be retained, a match of at least six nucleotides was required to both a V gene segment and a J gene segment. Rearrangements were classified as productive when the CDR3 lacked stop codons and remained in frame with V and J, and all other rearrangements were classified as non-productive. CDR3 was defined by IMGT convention, running from the second conserved V-encoded cysteine to the conserved J-encoded phenylalanine. The earlier analysis of some 580 of the donors excluded any sequence lacking an unambiguous match to a single V gene segment. An earlier analysis of over 450 of the donors classified V segments as functional when productive rearrangements were above 56.7% and as segregating when the standard deviation between donors was above 5%. A statistical classification framework was developed to diagnose cytomegalovirus status using the catalog of TCR beta chain sequences. V and J gene assignment, in a later analysis, came from comparing TCR nucleotide sequences with IMGT/GENE-DB human TR gene sequences. The TCRdist pipeline was used in a later analysis to assign CDR3 sequences and most-parsimonious VDJ recombination scenarios. A later analysis defined each TCR beta chain by its CDR3 amino acid sequence plus V-gene family, and excluded reads lacking a unique V-gene family. To address suspected cross-contamination and a sequencing artifact, a later analysis removed approximately 590 highly shared, low-generation-probability nucleotide sequences. For each public chain, a later analysis derived a clonal expansion index from normalized ranks of inferred template counts within each repertoire. In a later analysis, generation probabilities were computed with a VDJ recombination model fitted to out-of-frame rearrangements, and the resulting probabilities were checked against IGoR. In a later analysis, hypergeometric tests were used to score TCR-TCR, TCR-HLA and TCR-CMV co-occurrence, with a repertoire-size bias correction applied to TCR pairs. False discovery rates were estimated in a later analysis by permuting HLA or CMV assignments 20 times. In a later analysis, co-occurring TCRs were grouped using DBSCAN, and TCRdist sequence similarity was added for clustering within HLA-allele-positive subsets. Repertoires with fewer than 30,000 or more than 120,000 public chains, plus five repertoires with anomalous nucleotide sharing, were excluded from co-occurrence clustering. TCRdb holds this immuneACCESS table with in-frame rearrangements only. Some clones are missing; in checked studies, unresolved V genes explain under half, and the rest has no known cause. Clone size and the V and J calls come from that table; the DNA yielded D and trimming. The sample table records about 90,000 clones; about three quarters of these occur just once. Of the sample, roughly 4.5% falls within the top ten clones.

The rearranged segments are TRBV11-3 and TRBJ2-1; a stretch of 7 junction bases matches TRBD2. Specimen: PBMCs. The receptor was derived from a woman in her thirties or forties in good health and CMV-seropositive. For the CDR3, the sequence is CASSLYPSGIRNEQFF. The DNA sequence reads TGTGCCAGCAGCTTATACCCCAGCGGGATTCGCAATGAGCAGTTCTTC.